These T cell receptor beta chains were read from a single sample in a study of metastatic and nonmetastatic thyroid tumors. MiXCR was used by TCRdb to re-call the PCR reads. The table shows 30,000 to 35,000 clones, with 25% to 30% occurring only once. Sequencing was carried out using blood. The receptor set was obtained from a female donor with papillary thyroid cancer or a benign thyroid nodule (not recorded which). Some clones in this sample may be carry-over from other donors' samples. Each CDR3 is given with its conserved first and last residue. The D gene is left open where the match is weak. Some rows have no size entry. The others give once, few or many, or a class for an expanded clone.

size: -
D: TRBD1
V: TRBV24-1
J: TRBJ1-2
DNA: TGTGCCACCAGTGACCCCCAGGGGGGATATGGCTACACCTTC
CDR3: CATSDPQGGYGYTF

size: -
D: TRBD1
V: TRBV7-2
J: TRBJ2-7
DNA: TGTGCCAGCAGCCCGACAGGGGCCTACGAGCAGTACTTC
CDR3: CASSPTGAYEQYF

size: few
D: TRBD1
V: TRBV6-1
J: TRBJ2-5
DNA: TGTGCCAGCCGGGCGGGACAGGGGGCAGAGACCCAGTACTTC
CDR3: CASRAGQGAETQYF

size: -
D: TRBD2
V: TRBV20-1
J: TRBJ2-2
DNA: TGCAGTGCTAGGCTAAGCGGGAGATCGAACACCGGGGGGCTGTTTTTT
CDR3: CSARLSGRSNTGGLFF

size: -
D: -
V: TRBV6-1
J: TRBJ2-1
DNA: TGTGCCAGCACCCCCCGGGTGGCTGGTAATGAGCAGTTCTTC
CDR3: CASTPRVAGNEQFF

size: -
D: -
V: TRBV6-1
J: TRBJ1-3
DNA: TGTGCCAGTTTAGGACCTGGAAACACCATATATTTT
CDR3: CASLGPGNTIYF

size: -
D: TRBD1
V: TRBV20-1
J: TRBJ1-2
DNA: TGCAGTGCTAGAGGACTTAGGACAGGGTCCCCCTATGGCTACACCTTC
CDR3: CSARGLRTGSPYGYTF

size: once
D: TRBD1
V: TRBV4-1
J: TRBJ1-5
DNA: TGCGCCAGCAGCCAAGAGTTAACAGGGGGACAGCCCCAGCATTTT
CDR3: CASSQELTGGQPQHF

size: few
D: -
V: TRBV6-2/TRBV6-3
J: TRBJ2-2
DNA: TGTGCCAGCAGTTACTATTCATCGGGCTGTGCGAACACCGGGGAGCTGTTTTTT
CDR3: CASSYYSSGCANTGELFF

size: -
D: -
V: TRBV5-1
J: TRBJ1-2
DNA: TGCGCCAGCAGCTTGGACAGGGCGAGAAGCTATGGCTACACCTTC
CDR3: CASSLDRARSYGYTF

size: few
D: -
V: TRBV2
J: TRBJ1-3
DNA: TGTGCCAGCACCAGCTTCTCTGGAAACACCATATATTTT
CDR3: CASTSFSGNTIYF

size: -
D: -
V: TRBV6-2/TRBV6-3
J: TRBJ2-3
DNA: TGTGCCAGCAGTTCCCTAGGGGATGGCACAGATACGCAGTATTTT
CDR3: CASSSLGDGTDTQYF

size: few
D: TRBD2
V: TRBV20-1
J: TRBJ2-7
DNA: TGCAGTGCTCCTATCACGGGACTAGCGACCTACGAGCAGTACTTC
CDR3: CSAPITGLATYEQYF

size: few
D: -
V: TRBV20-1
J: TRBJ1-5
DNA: TGCAGTGCTAGAGGGCCTGCGAGCAATCAGCCCCAGCATTTT
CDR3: CSARGPASNQPQHF

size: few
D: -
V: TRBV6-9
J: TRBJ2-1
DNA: TGTGCCAGCAGTTCAGGGAATCAGTTCTTC
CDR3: CASSSGNQFF

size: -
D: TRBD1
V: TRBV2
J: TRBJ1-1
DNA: TGTGCCAGCACACAGGGGGAAGACACTGAAGCTTTCTTT
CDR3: CASTQGEDTEAFF

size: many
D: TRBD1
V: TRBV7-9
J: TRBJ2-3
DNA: TGTGCCCGGGGGGGACAGGGGACAGATACGCAGTATTTT
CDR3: CARGGQGTDTQYF